The 12 T cell receptor beta chains given below trace back to one sample, sequenced in a study of cytomegalovirus exposure and HLA in healthy donors (TCRdb year 2017). Libraries came from the immunoSEQ multiplex PCR assay. A mixture of 60 forward primers for TCR Vbeta segments and 13 reverse primers for TCR Jbeta segments was used in the multiplex PCR. Imported from immuneACCESS, the table was reduced by TCRdb to in-frame sequences with V and J called. These copies leave out some clones; in studies compared against another copy, an unresolved V gene accounts for under half, and the cause of the remainder is not known. Present in this sample are tens of thousands of clones, 50% to 70% of which were seen just once. In total, the top ten clones hold about 10% of the sample. The sequenced material came from PBMCs. The receptors originated from a human donor in good health.

In the case of this clone: A read error may produce the germline difference seen at one junction end. The V and J genes are TRBV7-9 and TRBJ1-2; 8 bases align to TRBD1. The germline CDR1 and CDR2 sequences are SEHNR and FQNEAQ (reference sequence). The CDR3 is 16 amino acids. The CDR3 sequence: CASSLAYIDRGYGYPF. As DNA, the CDR3 is TGTGCCAGCAGCTTAGCGTACATTGACAGGGGCTATGGCTACCCCTTC.

The V and J genes are TRBV27 and TRBJ2-1; TRBD2 matches 9 bases. V lost 3 bases, J lost 5 bases, and 5 bases stayed unmatched. This CDR3 comprises 15 residues. CDR1 and CDR2 (germline): MNHEY, SMNVEV (reference sequence). CDR3 DNA sequence: TGTGCCAGCAGTTTCAGGCGGGGGGGAGACAATGAGCAGTTCTTC. Translating it yields CASSFRRGGDNEQFF.

The chain couples TRBV18 to TRBJ1-2, with TRBD1 matching 8 bases. Germline V gene data show CDR1 as KGHSH and CDR2 as LQKENI. CDR3 size: 14 residues. Germline trimming cut 3 bases from V and 3 bases from J; bases unmatched to any gene: 3. The CDR3, as DNA: TGTGCCAGCTCACCTTCGGACAGGGACTATGGCTACACCTTC. This translates into CASSPSDRDYGYTF.

A few counts support this clone. The chain joins TRBV5-6 to TRBJ2-7, with 8 bases fitting TRBD2. CDR1 SGHDT and CDR2 YYEEEE come from the germline V gene. There are 16 residues in the CDR3. The J segment lost 1 base and the V segment lost 4 bases, leaving 10 bases of the junction unmatched. The chain's CDR3 is CASSRRGGTRSYEQYF. In DNA form, the CDR3 reads TGTGCCAGCAGCCGCCGGGGGGGGACGAGATCCTACGAGCAGTACTTC.

The rearrangement joins TRBV6-4 to TRBJ1-5, with D hard to call. The CDR3 is made up of 13 amino acids. The germline V gene has CDR1 MRHNA and CDR2 SNTAGT. V lost 4 bases, J lost 5 bases, and 9 bases lay in between. For the CDR3, the DNA is TGTGCCAGCAGTGTACGGGAAGATCAGCCCCAGCATTTT. Its translation is CASSVREDQPQHF.

The rearrangement links TRBV6-5 to TRBJ1-5, with 7 bases identical to TRBD1. V lost 6 bases, J lost 8 bases, and 13 bases stayed unmatched. The germline gives CDR1 MNHEY, CDR2 SVGAGI. This CDR3 comprises 15 residues. CDR3: CASSRTPGQLEPQHF. CDR3 coding DNA: TGTGCCAGCAGCCGGACCCCGGGACAGTTAGAGCCCCAGCATTTT.

The CDR3 DNA sequence: TGTGCCAGCAGCTTGGGGGCAGCCCCTAACTATGGCTACACCTTC. Protein: CASSLGAAPNYGYTF. The rearrangement links TRBV5-8 to TRBJ1-2; D remains ambiguous. Germline lookup yields CDR1 SGHTS and CDR2 YDEGEE. The germline V and J ends were trimmed by 0 bases and 0 bases, with 9 bases remaining between them. The CDR3 is 15 amino acids.

In this sample, this clone turned up a few times. This sequence joins TRBV5-6 and TRBJ1-1; TRBD1 might be the D (6 bases). The germline V and J ends were trimmed by 3 bases and 4 bases, with 16 bases remaining between them. CDR1 is SGHDT and CDR2 is YYEEEE in the germline V gene. The CDR3 contains 15 residues. The CDR3 DNA is TGTGCCAGCAGCTCCCTAGCGGGGGCGGGCACTGAAGCTTTCTTT. Its translation: CASSSLAGAGTEAFF.

This clone was found a few times. The rearrangement links TRBV19 to TRBJ2-1, with 15 nucleotides matching TRBD2. CDR1 and CDR2 (germline): LNHDA, SQIVND (reference sequence). The CDR3 runs to 19 residues. V lost 6 bases and J lost 5; bases outside the gene matches: 14. The CDR3, as DNA: TGTGCCAGTAGGAGAGGACTAGCGGGGGGGCCAGGAGGTGACAATGAGCAGTTCTTC. Its protein product is CASRRGLAGGPGGDNEQFF.

The chain joins TRBV29-1 to TRBJ2-3; D possibly corresponds to TRBD2 (5 bases). V was cut by 6 bases and J by 2 bases, with 9 bases left in between. CDR1 and CDR2 from the germline V gene are SQVTM and ANQGSEA. This CDR3 is 12 amino acids long. DNA for the CDR3: TGCAGCGTCCGGACTCTCACAGATACGCAGTATTTT. It encodes CSVRTLTDTQYF.

Points on this clone: A junction end diverges from the germline sequence, so it may reflect a read error. This rearrangement joins TRBV29-1 to TRBJ2-7; 9 bases match TRBD1. CDR3 length equals 12 residues. Germline V gene lookup returns CDR1 SQVTM and CDR2 ANQGSEA. The CDR3 sequence: CSVGGQGGLPVF. The DNA of the CDR3 is TGCAGCGTTGGGGGACAGGGTGGGTTACCGGTCTTC.

The chain has TRBV15 and TRBJ2-3, with a weak D call TRBD2 (5 bases). The V gene's germline CDR1 is LNHNV and CDR2 YYDKDF (reference sequence). Deletions cut 5 bases from V and 1 base from J, with 10 bases between. The CDR3 contains 14 residues. The CDR3 region has the DNA TGTGCCACCAGCGCGAATAGCGGCACAGATACGCAGTATTTT. Amino acids: CATSANSGTDTQYF.